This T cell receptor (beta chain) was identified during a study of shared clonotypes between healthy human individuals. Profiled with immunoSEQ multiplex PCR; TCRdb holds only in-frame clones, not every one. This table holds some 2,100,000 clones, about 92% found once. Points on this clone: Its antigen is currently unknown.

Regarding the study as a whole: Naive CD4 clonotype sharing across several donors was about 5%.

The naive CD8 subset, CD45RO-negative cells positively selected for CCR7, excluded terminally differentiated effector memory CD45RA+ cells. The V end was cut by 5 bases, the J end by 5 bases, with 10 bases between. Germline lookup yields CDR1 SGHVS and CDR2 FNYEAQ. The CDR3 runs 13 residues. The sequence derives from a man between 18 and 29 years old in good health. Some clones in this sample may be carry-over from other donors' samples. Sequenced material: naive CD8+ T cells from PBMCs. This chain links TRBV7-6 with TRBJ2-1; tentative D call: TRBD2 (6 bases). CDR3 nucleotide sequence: TGTGCCAGCAGCCGGGACTTTCACAATGAGCAGTTCTTC. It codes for CASSRDFHNEQFF.